Sequencing of this T cell receptor beta chain was carried out in a study of human T cells and chemical hapten exposure. The germline gives CDR1 SGHNT, CDR2 YYREEE (reference sequence). CDR3 length: 15 residues. The V gene end was trimmed by 3 bases and the J gene end by 0 bases; junction bases not matched to a gene: 3. TCRdb analysed the RACE reads with MiXCR anew, one entry per CDR3 protein. The data contain roughly 56,000 distinct CDR3 sequences, around a tenth of them singletons. Time point reported: pre-sensitization, week 0. The treatment: therapeutic diphenylcyclopropenone sensitization with weekly scalp DPC. Total RNA was isolated from whole blood that had not been fractionated.

The clonotype comes from a woman between 25 and 40 years old with alopecia areata. Some clones in this sample may be carry-over from other donors' samples. The material sequenced was whole blood, taken in connection with sensitization to the hapten diphenylcyclopropenone (DPC). The V call is TRBV5-4, the J call TRBJ2-3; 8 nucleotides align to TRBD2. This CDR3 is CASSYSGASTDTQYF. CDR3 nucleotides: TGTGCCAGCAGCTATAGCGGGGCCAGCACAGATACGCAGTATTTT.